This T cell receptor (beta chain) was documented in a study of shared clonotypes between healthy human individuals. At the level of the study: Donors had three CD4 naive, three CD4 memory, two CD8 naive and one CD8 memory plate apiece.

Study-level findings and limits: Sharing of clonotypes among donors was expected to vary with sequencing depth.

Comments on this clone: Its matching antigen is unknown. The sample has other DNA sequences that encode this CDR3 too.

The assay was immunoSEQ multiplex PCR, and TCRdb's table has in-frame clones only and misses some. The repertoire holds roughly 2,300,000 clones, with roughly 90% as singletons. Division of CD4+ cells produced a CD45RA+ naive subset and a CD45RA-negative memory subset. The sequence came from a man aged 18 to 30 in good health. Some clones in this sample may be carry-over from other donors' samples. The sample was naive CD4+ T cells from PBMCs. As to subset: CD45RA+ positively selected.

CDR3: CASSPPRGGEKLFF. CDR3 nucleotides: TGTGCCAGCTCACCACCGAGGGGAGGTGAAAAACTGTTTTTT. The chain couples TRBV18 to TRBJ1-4, with a possible D match to TRBD1 (5 bases). The germline gives CDR1 KGHSH, CDR2 LQKENI. The CDR3 consists of 14 residues. The V end was cut by 0 bases, the J end by 7 bases, with 9 bases between.